This note documents a single T cell receptor (beta chain) sequence. The data were taken from a study of blood T cell repertoires in COVID-19. Study as a whole: T cells, B-cell-depleted T cells, or PBMCs supplied cDNA or gDNA.

With V trimmed by 0 bases and J by 6 bases, 6 bases remained unmatched. This CDR3 is built from 16 residues. The germline CDR1 and CDR2 sequences are LGHDT and YNNKEL (reference sequence). Original handling: Quantification of nucleated cells was approximated via reference gene primer amplification. Libraries were prepared by immunoSEQ multiplex PCR; TCRdb keeps only in-frame clonotypes and omits some of them. D and trimming come from the DNA, and the V and J calls and clone size come from that table. The sample yields about 140,000 clones, around 81% seen once. The receptor was isolated from a woman aged 55-69 years with active or convalescent COVID-19. Sequencing input: peripheral blood. This rearrangement joins TRBV3-1 (or the pseudogene TRBV3-2) to TRBJ2-2; 8 nucleotides line up with TRBD1. The CDR3 nucleotides read TGTGCCAGCAGCCAAGATCGGCTCAGGGGGCCCGGGGAGCTGTTTTTT. The encoded protein is CASSQDRLRGPGELFF.